The T cell receptor beta chain described here comes from a study of long-term antiretroviral therapy in people with HIV. Broader study findings: Regardless of time point, clones expanded before ART dominated the repertoire.

The CDR3 extends over 15 amino acids. The V gene end was trimmed by 0 bases and the J gene end by 4 bases; junction bases not matched to a gene: 9. Germline V gives CDR1 GTSNPN, CDR2 SVGIG (reference sequence). Survey-level resolution applied to immunoSEQ assay v3.0. The table came from immunoSEQ multiplex PCR; TCRdb's copy has only in-frame clones and leaves some out. The sample has 25,000 to 35,000 clones; nearly 95% are singletons. As to this clone: Antigen: not known.

This TCR came from a man aged 30-40 years with HIV. This chain joins TRBV30 and TRBJ2-7; 7 nucleotides agree with TRBD2. The input for sequencing was unsorted PBMCs, taken roughly 6 years after starting antiretroviral therapy. The chain's CDR3 is CAWSVGAGVIYEQYF. For the CDR3, the DNA is TGTGCCTGGAGTGTTGGTGCGGGAGTGATTTACGAGCAGTACTTC.